This TCR beta chain was sequenced in a study of beta chain features in type 1 diabetes. Expressed TCRB transcripts were sequenced after all isolated RNA was converted to cDNA. Clones were sequenced by immunoSEQ multiplex PCR, and TCRdb holds only the in-frame ones, with some missing. This sample has about 150,000 clones; around 10% occur once, and the top ten carry roughly 2%. The CDR3 spans 15 residues. Germline V gene data show CDR1 as MNHEY and CDR2 as SVGAGI. V gave up 7 bases and J gave up 2 bases, with 15 bases separating them. Source material: central memory CD4+ T cells from blood. The receptor was isolated from a man aged 18-30 years in good health. This rearrangement joins TRBV6-5 to TRBJ2-1; D may be TRBD2 (6 bases). CDR3 in DNA: TGTGCCAGCACGGGTGGAACGGGGGCCTACAATGAGCAGTTCTTC. This codes for CASTGGTGAYNEQFF.